One sample yielded the 10 T cell receptor beta chains listed below, sequenced in a study of tumor-infiltrating lymphocytes in primary liver carcinoma. Reverse transcription of around 0.45 ug total RNA with a constant-region primer produced TCR beta cDNA. It was through three nested multiplex PCR rounds of slightly modified ARM-PCR that TCR beta libraries arose. Use of TRBV1-TRBV30 forward primers with a C-beta reverse primer characterized the first two PCR rounds, which lasted ten to eleven cycles each. MiXCR was run by TCRdb on the multiplex PCR reads, yielding one entry per CDR3 protein. Among 44,000 or so distinct CDR3 sequences listed, roughly 70% were seen once. Co-extracted RNA and DNA came from around 20-30 mg of unsorted bulk tissue. The specimen sequenced was liver tumor tissue from sampling region 5. Documented subset: tumor region T5, tumor centre. These receptors all come from a man aged 40-49 years with primary liver carcinoma and hepatitis B virus infection.

This chain joins TRBV11-2 and TRBJ2-3, with 7 positions matching TRBD2. Germline V gene sequence: CDR1 SGHAT, CDR2 FQNNGV. V shed 9 bases, J shed 6 bases, and the junction held 12 bases outside the gene matches. There are 14 residues in the CDR3. The chain's CDR3 is CARCFGGSLDTQYF. The CDR3 region has the DNA TGTGCCAGGTGCTTCGGGGGGAGCCTCGATACGCAGTATTTT.

This clonotype has a count of ten or more. The J gene is TRBJ2-7, the V gene TRBV28, with TRBD1 matching over 9 bases. Germline-derived CDR1 and CDR2 are MDHEN and SYDVKM. CDR3 length: 14 residues. Germline trimming cut 5 bases from V and 3 bases from J; bases unmatched to any gene: 5. The CDR3 nucleotides read TGTGCCAGCAGTGAGGGGGGACAGGGCTACGAGCAGTACTTC. Protein sequence: CASSEGGQGYEQYF.

Points on this clonotype: The CDR3 end shows no conserved phenylalanine or tryptophan, and so a read error is likely. No DNA is shown, since the ends of the CDR3 on it are uncertain; the CDR3 is the one TCRdb lists. The J gene is TRBJ2-7, the V gene TRBV11-2; the tabulated D call, TRBD1, remains unverified against the DNA. Termini included, the CDR3 measures 14 amino acids. Germline CDR1 reads SGHAT; CDR2 reads FQNNGV. The CDR3: CASKPGYSSYEEYL.

As regards this clonotype: Because it lacks the conserved phenylalanine or tryptophan at the end, this CDR3 is likely a read error. CDR3 coding DNA: TGCAGCGTAAGGGGCGGAACCTACGAGCAGTACTAC. It translates to CSVRGGTYEQYY. The chain uses TRBV29-1 and TRBJ2-7, with a weak D call TRBD1 (5 bases). Germline assignment: CDR1 SQVTM and CDR2 ANQGSEA. This CDR3 has 12 amino acids. V dropped 6 bases and J dropped 2 bases, with 11 bases sitting between them.

Regarding this clonotype: An end of the junction does not agree with germline; a read error may underlie this. V is TRBV11-2 and J is TRBJ2-2; possibly TRBD2 for D (7 bases). Germline V gene lookup returns CDR1 SGHAT and CDR2 FQNNGV. The CDR3 runs to 16 residues. The CDR3 nucleotides are TGTGCCAGCAGCTTAGTGGCGCTACCGGGAACCGGGGGGCTGCTTTTT. This sequence encodes CASSLVALPGTGGLLF.

As to this clonotype: This may arise from a read error, as a much more abundant clone is one base away. J is TRBJ2-1 and V is TRBV28, with TRBD2 matching 9 bases. The CDR3 spans 15 residues. Germline V gene data show CDR1 as MDHEN and CDR2 as SYDVKM. This CDR3 reads CAGSFLAGPYNEQFF. In DNA form, the CDR3 reads TGTGCCGGCAGTTTTCTAGCGGGGCCTTACAATGAGCAGTTCTTC.

Of note for this clonotype: An end of the junction differs from the germline gene, which may be a read error. V gene TRBV11-2 combines with J gene TRBJ2-5, with 8 positions matching TRBD1. Germline V CDR1 and CDR2: SGHAT, FQNNGV. This CDR3 is 15 amino acids long. In nucleotides, the CDR3 is TGTGCCAACAGCGACGTGACAGGGGCGGGAGAGACCCAGTACTTC. It translates to CANSDVTGAGETQYF.

The table lists this clonotype with a few counts. This sequence joins TRBV7-2 and TRBJ2-2, with D uncertain. Germline-derived CDR1 and CDR2 are SGHTA and FQGNSA. This CDR3 is 14 amino acids long. Between the trimmed V and J ends, which lost 3 bases and 3 bases, there was a span of 8 bases. DNA of the CDR3: TGTGCCAGCAGCTTTAGTACTTACACCGGGGAGCTGTTTTTT. Protein sequence: CASSFSTYTGELFF.

The chain carries TRBV28 and TRBJ1-1, with D tentatively TRBD1 (5 bases). Trimming shortened V by 7 bases and J by 4 bases, and 16 bases separated the two germline ends. CDR1 and CDR2 from the germline V gene are MDHEN and SYDVKM. The CDR3 is 14 amino acids. This CDR3 is CASNTPGRVTEAFF. The CDR3 DNA is TGTGCCAGCAATACCCCGGGCAGGGTCACTGAAGCTTTCTTT.

As for this clonotype: At one of its ends the junction is not consistent with the germline gene, which may arise from a read error. CDR3 sequence (DNA): TGTGTCAGCAGTGATCTTAGCCTCACCGTGGAGCTGTTTTTT. Translation gives CVSSDLSLTVELFF. The rearrangement links TRBV6-1 to TRBJ2-2; D is undetermined. This CDR3 contains 14 residues. Germline V CDR1 and CDR2: MNHNS, SASEGT.